This T cell receptor (beta chain) is drawn from a study of patients and donors after allogeneic stem cell transplantation (dated by TCRdb to 2020 to 2021). The library was generated by RT-PCR. Sequenced using a NextSeq 550. Using fastp at Q25 and MiXCR, TCRdb reprocessed the public reads and kept productive beta chains. One record per CDR3 amino acid sequence lists the most common genes and DNA. The sample table holds under 200,000 distinct CDR3 sequences, of which approximately 30% were seen once. The ten largest clonotypes hold about 3% of the sample. The germline V gene gives CDR1 as SGHRS and CDR2 as YFSETQ. The junction shows trimming of 1 base on V and 6 bases on J, plus 14 bases between the germline ends. The CDR3 starts with the cysteine, ends with the phenylalanine, and has 15 residues. Only CDR3 DNA remains: 45 bases, in frame from the first base. As regards this clonotype: Its antigen target is currently unknown. Per-nucleotide qualities are absent, and no much larger clonotype sits a single base away.

Sequenced sample: blood, either unsorted or a sorted T cell fraction (not recorded which). This sequence was found in a human donor who was either an allogeneic HSCT recipient or a stem cell or donor lymphocyte infusion donor (not recorded which). It is not recorded whose cells these are; they may come from a transplant donor. The V and J segments used are TRBV5-1 and TRBJ2-1; a tentative D call is TRBD2 (5 bases match). This receptor carries the CDR3 CASSLYKRPGNEQFF. The nucleotide sequence reads as follows: TGCGCCAGCAGCTTGTATAAGCGGCCGGGCAATGAGCAGTTCTTC.